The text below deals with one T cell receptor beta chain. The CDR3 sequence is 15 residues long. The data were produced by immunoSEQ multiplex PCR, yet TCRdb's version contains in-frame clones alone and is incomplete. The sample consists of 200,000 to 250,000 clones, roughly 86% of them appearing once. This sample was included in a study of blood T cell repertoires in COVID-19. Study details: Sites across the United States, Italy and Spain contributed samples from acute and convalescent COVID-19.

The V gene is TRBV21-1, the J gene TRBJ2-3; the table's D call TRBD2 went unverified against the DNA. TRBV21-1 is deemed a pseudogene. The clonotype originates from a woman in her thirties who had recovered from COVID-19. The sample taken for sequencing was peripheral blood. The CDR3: CASGNFSGSTDTQYF. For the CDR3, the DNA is TGTGCCAGCGGAAACTTTAGCGGGAGCACAGATACGCAGTATTTT.